The source of this TCR beta chain is a study of T cell responses to AZD1222 COVID-19 vaccine (dated by TCRdb to the early 2020s). With regard to the full study: TCR sequencing covered more than 230 trial participants: 200 to 210 given two doses of AZD1222 and about 26 given two doses of MenACWY control vaccine. Trial participants were enrolled by age into 18-55, 56-69 and 70-plus year subgroups, with roughly 150, 30 and 60 TCR-sequenced participants respectively. Study-level results and caveats: After two AZD1222 doses, both the breadth and the depth of spike-specific TCRs were significantly higher than at day 0 and than in MenACWY recipients. Participants were mostly white British, with more females than males. The authors suggested clonal diversity may have been underestimated. Vaccine-associated CD4 TCRs spanned the whole spike protein, with dominant responses in regions 160-218 and 743-854. Reportedly, close to half of the unique spike-specific TCRs recognized epitopes lying outside the regions that are mutated in the B.1.351 and B.1.1.7 variants. Conclusions about previously exposed vaccinees are limited, since just five or six AZD1222 recipients were seropositive for SARS-CoV-2 at baseline. No day 14 peak-response samples were available, so repertoires were characterized only after the peak T cell response. The 56-69-year group was small, and its depth increase did not reach significance, likely because of low power.

At the junction V is shortened by 6 bases and J by 8 bases, with 10 bases in between. From cysteine to phenylalanine, the CDR3 is 12 amino acids long. Just CDR3 DNA is preserved here, 36 bases in frame from base 1. The time point label here, explained by the study, means: about 28 days (+/-7) after the second vaccine dose. Because spike-specific TCR depth and breadth did not differ between the two schedules, AZD1222 recipients who got a second dose at roughly 4 weeks were pooled with those who got a second dose at roughly 12 weeks. The vaccinee samples were drawn from two UK trials, COV001 and COV002, one of which was a single-blind randomized controlled phase 2/3 trial testing AZD1222 (ChAdOx1 nCoV-19) in healthy adults. For TCRbeta chain sequencing, PBMC samples from trial participants were taken at day 0 and at day 28 after the second dose. Concerning this clone: Its antigen is still unknown. No much larger clone exists at a distance of one base, and base qualities are not known.

The CDR3 regions of human TCRbeta chains were analyzed by immunosequencing. Per the source publication's procedure: TCRs in the repertoires were matched against a reference library of SARS-CoV-2-specific TCRs that had been generated with the MIRA antigen-specificity platform. Breadth was defined as the fraction of unique TCRs that were SARS-CoV-2-associated. Depth was defined as the fraction of total T cells that were SARS-CoV-2-associated. Using the MIRA data, each spike-specific TCR was mapped to the spike region that the TCR reacts to and placed in a CD4 or CD8 class. Log10-transformed breadth and depth values were compared by one-way ANOVA with Sidak's multiple comparisons tests. Drawn from immuneACCESS, this table holds only the in-frame rearrangements with V and J called that TCRdb kept. Clones are partly lost; checked studies trace under half to an unresolved V gene and leave the rest unexplained. V, J and clone size are those of that table, while D and trimming were read from the DNA. The table for this sample lists 90,000 to 120,000 clones; 87% of them were counted only once. 4.8% of the sample lies in the top ten.

The sequence was obtained from an adult who received the AZD1222 COVID-19 vaccine. Rearrangement joined TRBV12-3 or TRBV12-4 to TRBJ1-4; no D segment can be confidently identified. This sample comprised peripheral blood, obtained 28 days after the second AZD1222 dose. The CDR3 region reads CASSPIGEKLFF. The DNA is as follows: TGTGCCAGCAGCCCCATCGGGGAAAAACTGTTTTTT.